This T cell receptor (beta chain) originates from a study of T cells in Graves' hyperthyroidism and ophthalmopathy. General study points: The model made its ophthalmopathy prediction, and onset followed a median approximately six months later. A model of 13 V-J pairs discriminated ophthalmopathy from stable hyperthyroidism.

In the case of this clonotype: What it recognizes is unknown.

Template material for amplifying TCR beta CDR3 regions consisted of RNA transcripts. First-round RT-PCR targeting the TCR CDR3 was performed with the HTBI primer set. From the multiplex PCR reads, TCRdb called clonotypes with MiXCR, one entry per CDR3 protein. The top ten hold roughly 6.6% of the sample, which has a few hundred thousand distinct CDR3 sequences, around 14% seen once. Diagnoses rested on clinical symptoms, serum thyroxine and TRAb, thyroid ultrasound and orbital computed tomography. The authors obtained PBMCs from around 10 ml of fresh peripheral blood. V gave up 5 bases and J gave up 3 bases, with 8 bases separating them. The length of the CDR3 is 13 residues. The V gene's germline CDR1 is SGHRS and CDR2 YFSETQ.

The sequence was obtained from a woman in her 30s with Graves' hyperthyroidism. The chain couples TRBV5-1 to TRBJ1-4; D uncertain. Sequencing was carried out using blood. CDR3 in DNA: TGCGCCAGCAGAAGGACCTCTAATGAAAAACTGTTTTTT. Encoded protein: CASRRTSNEKLFF.